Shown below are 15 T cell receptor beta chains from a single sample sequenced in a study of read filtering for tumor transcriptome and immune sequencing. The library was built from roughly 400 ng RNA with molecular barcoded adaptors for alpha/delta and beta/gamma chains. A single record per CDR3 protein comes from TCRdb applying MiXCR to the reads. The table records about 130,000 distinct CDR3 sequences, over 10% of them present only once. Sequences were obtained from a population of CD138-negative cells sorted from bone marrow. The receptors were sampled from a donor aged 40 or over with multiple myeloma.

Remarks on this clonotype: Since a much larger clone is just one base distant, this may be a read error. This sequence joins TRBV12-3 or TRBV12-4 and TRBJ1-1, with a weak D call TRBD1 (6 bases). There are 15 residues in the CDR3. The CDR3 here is CAISLAGGSGTEAFF. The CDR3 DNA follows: TGTGCCATCAGTTTAGCGGGGGGCTCGGGCACTGAAGCTTTCTTT.

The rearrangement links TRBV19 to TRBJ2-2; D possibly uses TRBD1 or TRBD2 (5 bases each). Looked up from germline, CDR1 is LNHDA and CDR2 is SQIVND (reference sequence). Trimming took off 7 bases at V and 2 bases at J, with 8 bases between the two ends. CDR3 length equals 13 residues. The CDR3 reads CASIGANTGELFF. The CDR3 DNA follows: TGTGCCAGTATCGGGGCCAACACCGGGGAGCTGTTTTTT.

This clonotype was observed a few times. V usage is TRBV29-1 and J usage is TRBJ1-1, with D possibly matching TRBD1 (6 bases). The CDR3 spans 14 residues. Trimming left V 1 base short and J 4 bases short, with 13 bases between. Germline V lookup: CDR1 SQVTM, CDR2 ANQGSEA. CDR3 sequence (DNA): TGCAGCGTTGAAGTTACAGGGTCAGGCACTGAAGCTTTCTTT. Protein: CSVEVTGSGTEAFF.

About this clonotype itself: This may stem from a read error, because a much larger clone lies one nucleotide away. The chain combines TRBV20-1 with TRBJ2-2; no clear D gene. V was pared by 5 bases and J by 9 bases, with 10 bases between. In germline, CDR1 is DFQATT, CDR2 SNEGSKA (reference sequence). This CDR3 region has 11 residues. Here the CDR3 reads CSAPGPRELFF. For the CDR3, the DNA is TGCAGTGCTCCGGGCCCCAGGGAGCTGTTTTTT.

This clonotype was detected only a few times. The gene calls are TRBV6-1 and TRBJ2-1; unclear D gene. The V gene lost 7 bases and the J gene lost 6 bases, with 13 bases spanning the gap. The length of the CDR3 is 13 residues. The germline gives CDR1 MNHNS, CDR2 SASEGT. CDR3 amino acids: CASKESATNEQFF. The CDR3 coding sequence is TGTGCCAGCAAAGAATCGGCGACCAATGAGCAGTTCTTC.

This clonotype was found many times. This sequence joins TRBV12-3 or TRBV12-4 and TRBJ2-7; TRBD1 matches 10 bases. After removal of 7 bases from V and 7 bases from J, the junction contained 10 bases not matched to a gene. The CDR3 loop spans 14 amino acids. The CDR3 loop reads CASTSGTGALEQYF. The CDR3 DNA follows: TGTGCCAGCACCTCCGGGACAGGGGCTTTGGAGCAGTACTTC.

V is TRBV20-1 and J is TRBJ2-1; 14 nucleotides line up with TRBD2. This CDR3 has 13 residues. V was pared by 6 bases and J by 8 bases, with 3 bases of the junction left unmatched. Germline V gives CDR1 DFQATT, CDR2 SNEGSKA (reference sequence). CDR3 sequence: CSATSGRAYEQFF. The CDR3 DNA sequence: TGCAGTGCGACTAGCGGGAGGGCCTATGAGCAGTTCTTC.

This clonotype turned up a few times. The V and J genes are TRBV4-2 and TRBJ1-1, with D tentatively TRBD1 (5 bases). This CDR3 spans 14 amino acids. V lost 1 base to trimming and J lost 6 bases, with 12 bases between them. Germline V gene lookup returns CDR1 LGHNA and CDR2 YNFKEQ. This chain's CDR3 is CASSQAGGEAEAFF. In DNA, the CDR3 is TGTGCCAGCAGCCAAGCTGGGGGAGAGGCTGAAGCTTTCTTT.

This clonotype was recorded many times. CDR3 nucleotide sequence: TGTGCCAGCAGCTTAACAGGGAATTTGGCAGATACGCAGTATTTT. It encodes CASSLTGNLADTQYF. V is TRBV7-3 and J is TRBJ2-3; D gene uncertain. V was trimmed by 0 bases and J by 4 bases, leaving 11 bases between them. Germline loops: CDR1 SGHTA, CDR2 FQGTGA. CDR3 length equals 15 residues. The variable domain in full, completed from reference TRBV7-3 and TRBJ2-3, reads GAGVSQTPSNKVTEKGKYVELRCDPISGHTALYWYRQSLGQGPEFLIYFQGTGAADDSGLPNDRFFAVRPEGSVSTLKIQRTERGDSAVYLCASSLTGNLADTQYFGPGTRLTVL.

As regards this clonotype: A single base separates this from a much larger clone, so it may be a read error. The CDR3 loop reads CSAPGQGSCEQYF. As DNA, the CDR3 is TGCAGTGCGCCGGGACAGGGGTCCTGCGAGCAGTACTTC. This rearrangement joins TRBV20-1 to TRBJ2-7; TRBD1 aligns across 10 bases. Germline values: CDR1 DFQATT, CDR2 SNEGSKA (reference sequence). The CDR3 length is 13 residues.

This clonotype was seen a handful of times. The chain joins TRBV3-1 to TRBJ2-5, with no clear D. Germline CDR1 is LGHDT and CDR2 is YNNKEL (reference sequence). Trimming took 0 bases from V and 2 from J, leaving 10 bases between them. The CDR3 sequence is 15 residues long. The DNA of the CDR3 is TGTGCCAGCAGCCAAGACCCAGGAGTACAAGAGACCCAGTACTTC. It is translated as CASSQDPGVQETQYF.

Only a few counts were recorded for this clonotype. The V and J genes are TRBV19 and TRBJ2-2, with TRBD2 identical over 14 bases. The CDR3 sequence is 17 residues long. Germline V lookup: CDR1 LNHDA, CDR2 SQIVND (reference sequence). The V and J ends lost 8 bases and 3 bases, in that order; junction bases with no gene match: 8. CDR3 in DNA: TGTGCCAGTTCCGGGACTAGCGGGAGCCGGGACACCGGGGAGCTGTTTTTT. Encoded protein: CASSGTSGSRDTGELFF. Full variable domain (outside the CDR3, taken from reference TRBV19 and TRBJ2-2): DGGITQSPKYLFRKEGQNVTLSCEQNLNHDAMYWYRQDPGQGLRLIYYSQIVNDFQKGDIAEGYSVSREKKESFPLTVTSAQKNPTAFYLCASSGTSGSRDTGELFFGEGSRLTVL.

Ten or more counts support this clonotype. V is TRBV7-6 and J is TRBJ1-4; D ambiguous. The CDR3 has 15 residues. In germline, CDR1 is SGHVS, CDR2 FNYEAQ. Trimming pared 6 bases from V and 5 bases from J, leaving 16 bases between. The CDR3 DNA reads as TGTGCCAGCAGTTGGGCGACGGGGAGAAATGAAAAACTGTTTTTT. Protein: CASSWATGRNEKLFF.

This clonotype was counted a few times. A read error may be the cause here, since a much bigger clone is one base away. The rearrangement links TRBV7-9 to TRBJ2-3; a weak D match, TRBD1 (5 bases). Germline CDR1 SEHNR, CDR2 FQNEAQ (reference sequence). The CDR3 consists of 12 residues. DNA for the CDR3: TGTGCCAGCAGCTTAGAAGGGGATACGCAGTGTTTT. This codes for CASSLEGDTQCF.

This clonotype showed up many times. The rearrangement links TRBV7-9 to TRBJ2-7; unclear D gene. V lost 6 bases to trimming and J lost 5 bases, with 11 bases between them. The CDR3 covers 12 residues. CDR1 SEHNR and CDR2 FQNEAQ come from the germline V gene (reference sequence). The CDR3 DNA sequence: TGTGCCAGCAGGGAAGCATCCAACGAGCAGTACTTC. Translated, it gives CASREASNEQYF.